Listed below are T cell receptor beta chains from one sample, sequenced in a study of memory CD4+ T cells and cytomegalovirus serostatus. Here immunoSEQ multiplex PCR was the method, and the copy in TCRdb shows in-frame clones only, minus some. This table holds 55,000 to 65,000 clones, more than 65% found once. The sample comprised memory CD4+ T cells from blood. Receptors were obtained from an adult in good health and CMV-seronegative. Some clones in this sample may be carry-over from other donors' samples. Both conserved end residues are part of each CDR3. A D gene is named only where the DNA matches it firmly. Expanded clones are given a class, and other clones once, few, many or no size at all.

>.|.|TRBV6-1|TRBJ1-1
CASSQDRGTEAFF
TGTGCCAGCAGTCAAGACAGAGGCACTGAAGCTTTCTTT
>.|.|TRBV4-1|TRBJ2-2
CASRQLHMLWNTGELFF
TGCGCCAGCCGACAGTTGCACATGCTTTGGAACACCGGGGAGCTGTTTTTT
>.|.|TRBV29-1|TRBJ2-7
CSVEFAQGGDEQYF
TGCAGCGTTGAATTTGCCCAGGGTGGGGACGAGCAGTACTTC
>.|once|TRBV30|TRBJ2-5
CAWSQGMGTQYF
TGTGCCTGGAGTCAGGGGATGGGGACCCAGTACTTC
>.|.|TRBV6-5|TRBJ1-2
CASSYLDRSTYGYTF
TGTGCCAGCAGTTACTTAGACAGGAGTACTTATGGCTACACCTTC
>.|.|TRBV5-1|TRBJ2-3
CASSLAGDPTDTQYF
TGCGCCAGCAGCTTGGCTGGGGACCCCACAGATACGCAGTATTTT
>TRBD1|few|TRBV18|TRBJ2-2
CASSPNNRGLIGELFF
TGTGCCAGCTCACCGAACAACAGGGGGCTTATCGGGGAGCTGTTTTTT
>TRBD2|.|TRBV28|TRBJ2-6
CASSIASGAGVNVLTF
TGTGCCAGCAGTATTGCGAGCGGGGCCGGTGTCAACGTCCTGACTTTC
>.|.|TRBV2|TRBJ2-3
CASSEAGGITDTQYF
TGTGCCAGCAGTGAAGCGGGCGGGATCACAGATACGCAGTATTTT
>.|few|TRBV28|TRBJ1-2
CASSPEQGWGGYTF
TGTGCCAGCAGTCCAGAACAGGGTTGGGGTGGCTACACCTTC
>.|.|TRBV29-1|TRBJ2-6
CSVEDRRAKGSGANVLTF
TGCAGCGTTGAAGATCGGAGGGCAAAGGGGTCTGGGGCCAACGTCCTGACTTTC
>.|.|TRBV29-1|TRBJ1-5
CSVCGTDPNQPQHF
TGCAGCGTTTGCGGGACGGACCCCAATCAGCCCCAGCATTTT
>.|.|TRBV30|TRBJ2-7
CAWSLQMGEQYF
TGTGCCTGGAGCTTACAGATGGGGGAGCAGTACTTC
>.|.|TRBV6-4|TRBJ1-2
CASSDSRQYGYTF
TGTGCCAGCAGTGACTCGAGGCAGTATGGCTACACCTTC
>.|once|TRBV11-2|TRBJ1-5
CASSSTDNQPQHF
TGTGCCAGCAGCTCGACGGACAATCAGCCCCAGCATTTT
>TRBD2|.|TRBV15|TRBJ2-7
CATSRVGGLPGAYEQYF
TGTGCCACCAGCAGAGTGGGGGGACTACCGGGGGCCTACGAGCAGTACTTC
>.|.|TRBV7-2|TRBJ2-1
CASSLVWQGGSYNEQFF
TGTGCCAGCAGCTTAGTTTGGCAGGGAGGCTCCTACAATGAGCAGTTCTTC
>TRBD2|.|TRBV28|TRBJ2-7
CASKKGSGSSYEQYF
TGTGCCAGCAAAAAAGGTAGCGGGAGCTCCTACGAGCAGTACTTC
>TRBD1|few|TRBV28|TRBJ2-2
CASSLRDRGLSGELFF
TGTGCCAGCAGTCTCCGGGACAGGGGGCTCTCCGGGGAGCTGTTTTTT
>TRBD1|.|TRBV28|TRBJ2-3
CASSLEGIHRTGGLADTQYF
TGTGCCAGCAGTTTAGAGGGGATCCATCGGACAGGGGGCTTGGCAGATACGCAGTATTTT
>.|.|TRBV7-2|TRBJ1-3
CASSPAATVGNTIYF
TGTGCCAGCAGCCCCGCCGCGACAGTTGGAAACACCATATATTTT
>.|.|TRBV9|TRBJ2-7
CASSASPMGFYEQYF
TGTGCCAGCAGCGCTAGCCCGATGGGGTTTTACGAGCAGTACTTC
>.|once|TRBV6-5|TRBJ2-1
CASWQGNWNEQFF
TGTGCCAGCTGGCAGGGGAATTGGAATGAGCAGTTCTTC
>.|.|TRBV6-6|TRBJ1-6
CASSPSENSPLHF
TGTGCCAGCAGCCCCTCCGAAAATTCACCCCTCCACTTT
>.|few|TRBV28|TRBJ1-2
CASSTGRNYGYTF
TGTGCCAGCAGTACAGGGCGCAACTATGGCTACACCTTC
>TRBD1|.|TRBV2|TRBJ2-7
CASSEPWGQGKVEQYF
TGTGCCAGCAGTGAACCATGGGGACAGGGAAAAGTCGAGCAGTACTTC
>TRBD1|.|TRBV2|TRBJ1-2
CASSQKTGEGYGYTF
TGTGCCAGCAGTCAAAAGACAGGGGAGGGCTATGGCTACACCTTC
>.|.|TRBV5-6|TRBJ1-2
CASSFFGHGYTF
TGTGCCAGCAGCTTTTTCGGACACGGCTACACCTTC
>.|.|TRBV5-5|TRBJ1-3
CASSFSSSGNTIYF
TGTGCCAGCAGCTTCTCTAGCTCTGGAAACACCATATATTTT
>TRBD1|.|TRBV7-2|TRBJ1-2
CASSLAPGQGYGYTF
TGTGCCAGCAGCTTAGCTCCGGGACAGGGCTATGGCTACACCTTC
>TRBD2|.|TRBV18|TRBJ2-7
CASSPEGLGSLEQYF
TGTGCCAGCTCACCTGAGGGACTAGGTTCTCTCGAGCAGTACTTC